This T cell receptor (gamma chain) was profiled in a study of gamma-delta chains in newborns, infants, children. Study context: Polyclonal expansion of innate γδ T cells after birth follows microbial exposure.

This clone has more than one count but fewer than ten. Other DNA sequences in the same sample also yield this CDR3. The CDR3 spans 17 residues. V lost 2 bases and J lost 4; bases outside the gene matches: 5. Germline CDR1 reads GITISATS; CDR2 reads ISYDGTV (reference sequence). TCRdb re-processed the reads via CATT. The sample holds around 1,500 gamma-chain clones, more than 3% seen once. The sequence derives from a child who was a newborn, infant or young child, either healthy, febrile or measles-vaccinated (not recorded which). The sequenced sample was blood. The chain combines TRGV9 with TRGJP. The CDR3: CALWEALQELGKKIKVF. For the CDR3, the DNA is TGTGCCTTGTGGGAGGCCCTACAAGAGTTGGGCAAAAAAATCAAGGTATTT.